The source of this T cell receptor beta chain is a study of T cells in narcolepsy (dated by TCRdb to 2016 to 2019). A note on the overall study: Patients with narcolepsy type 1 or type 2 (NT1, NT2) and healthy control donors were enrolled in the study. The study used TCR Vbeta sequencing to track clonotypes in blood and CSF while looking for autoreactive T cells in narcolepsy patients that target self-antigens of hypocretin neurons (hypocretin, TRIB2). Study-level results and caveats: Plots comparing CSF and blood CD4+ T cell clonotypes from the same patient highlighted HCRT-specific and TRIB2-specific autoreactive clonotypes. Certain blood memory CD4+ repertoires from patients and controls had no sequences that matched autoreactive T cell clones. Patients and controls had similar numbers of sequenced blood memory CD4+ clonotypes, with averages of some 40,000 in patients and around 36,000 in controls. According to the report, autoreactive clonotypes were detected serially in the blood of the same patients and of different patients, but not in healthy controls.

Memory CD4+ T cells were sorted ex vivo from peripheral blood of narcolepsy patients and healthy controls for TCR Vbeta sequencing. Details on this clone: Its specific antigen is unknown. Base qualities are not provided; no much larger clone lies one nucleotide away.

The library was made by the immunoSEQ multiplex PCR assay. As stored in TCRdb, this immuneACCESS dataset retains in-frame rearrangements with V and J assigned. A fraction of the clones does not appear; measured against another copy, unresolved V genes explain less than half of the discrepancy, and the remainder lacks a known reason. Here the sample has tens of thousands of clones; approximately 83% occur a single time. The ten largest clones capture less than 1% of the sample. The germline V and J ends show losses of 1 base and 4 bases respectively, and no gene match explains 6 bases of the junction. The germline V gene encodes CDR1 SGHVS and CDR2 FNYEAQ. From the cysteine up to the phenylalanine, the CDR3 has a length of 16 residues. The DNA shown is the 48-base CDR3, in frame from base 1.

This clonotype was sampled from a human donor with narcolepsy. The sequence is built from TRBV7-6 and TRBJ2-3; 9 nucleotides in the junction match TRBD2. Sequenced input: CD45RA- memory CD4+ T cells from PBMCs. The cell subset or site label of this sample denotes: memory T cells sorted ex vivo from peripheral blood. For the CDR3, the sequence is CASSLDGGGASDTQYF. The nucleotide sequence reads TGTGCCAGCAGCTTAGATGGCGGGGGGGCCTCAGATACGCAGTATTTT.